Sequencing of this TCR beta chain was carried out in a study of shared clonotypes between healthy human individuals. Study-level points and caveats: Relative to their counterparts shared across all four donors, non-shared clonotypes exhibited diminished generation probabilities. Measured sharing among donors was expected to vary with sequencing depth. Around 5% of naive CD4 clonotypes were shared across several donors.

Participating donors were healthy, HIV-negative adults free of recent acute infections or vaccinations. Details on this clone: Its antigen is unidentified.

The assay was immunoSEQ multiplex PCR, and TCRdb's table has in-frame clones only and misses some. The sample has roughly 700,000 clones, approximately 79% seen once. This CDR3 has 16 amino acids. Germline CDR1 reads SGHRS; CDR2 reads YFSETQ. Trimming took 8 bases from V and 8 from J; bases not matched to a gene: 12. The TCR sequence derives from a young woman in good health. The sample comprised memory CD4+ T cells sorted from blood. As for subset: CD45RA-negative fraction. The V call is TRBV5-1, the J call TRBJ2-1; 14 nucleotides match TRBD2. In nucleotides, the CDR3 is TGCGCCAGTAGCCCACCCCCGACTAGCGGGAGGGATGAGCAGTTCTTC. As protein: CASSPPPTSGRDEQFF.